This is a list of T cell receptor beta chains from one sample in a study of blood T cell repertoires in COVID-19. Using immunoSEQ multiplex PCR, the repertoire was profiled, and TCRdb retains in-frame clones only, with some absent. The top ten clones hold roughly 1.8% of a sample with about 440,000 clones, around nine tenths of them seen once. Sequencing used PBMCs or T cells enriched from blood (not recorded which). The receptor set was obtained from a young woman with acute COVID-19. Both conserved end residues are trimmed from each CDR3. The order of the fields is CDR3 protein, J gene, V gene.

ASSGGQWEGQPQH TRBJ1-5 TRBV25-1
ASRGGRGTDTQY TRBJ2-3 TRBV2
ASMRDSNQPQH TRBJ1-5 TRBV28
ASSLFQGSSSPLH TRBJ1-6 TRBV13
ASSPQTYEQY TRBJ2-7 TRBV18
ASGRGDTEAF TRBJ1-1 TRBV2
ASNPADTEAF TRBJ1-1 TRBV12-3/TRBV12-4
ASSPRTGGAETQY TRBJ2-5 TRBV11-2
ASSVELAGGETQY TRBJ2-5 TRBV9
SVEAPSMREKLF TRBJ1-4 TRBV29-1
ASSQERWGGRTDTQY TRBJ2-3 TRBV4-1
ASTPLTGEGYGYT TRBJ1-2 TRBV7-9
ASSVGSGNYEQY TRBJ2-7 TRBV9
ASSLDLLLAAGGETQY TRBJ2-5 TRBV11-2
ASSLRTENTGELF TRBJ2-2 TRBV5-6
ASSQIGMDRGNGYT TRBJ1-2 TRBV4-1
ANPPTENTEAF TRBJ1-1 TRBV2
ASSLGDRWGKLF TRBJ1-4 TRBV7-9
ASSQPSGNSYEQY TRBJ2-7 TRBV4-1
ASSLVQGRSTEAF TRBJ1-1 TRBV7-8
ASSPQGTDTQY TRBJ2-3 TRBV18
ASSGGVHEQY TRBJ2-7 TRBV10-1
ASSPDQGWGTEAF TRBJ1-1 TRBV18
ASSFRLAVDEQY TRBJ2-7 TRBV11-2
ATRDRVVGGYGYT TRBJ1-2 TRBV19
ASSYSGPGKTQY TRBJ2-5 TRBV6-2/TRBV6-3
ASSLEGAADTQY TRBJ2-3 TRBV11-2
AISAGSHYEQY TRBJ2-7 TRBV10-3
ASSPASGELF TRBJ2-2 TRBV5-4
ATSIRRGNTEAF TRBJ1-1 TRBV15
ASSLSVAGTASYNEQF TRBJ2-1 TRBV18